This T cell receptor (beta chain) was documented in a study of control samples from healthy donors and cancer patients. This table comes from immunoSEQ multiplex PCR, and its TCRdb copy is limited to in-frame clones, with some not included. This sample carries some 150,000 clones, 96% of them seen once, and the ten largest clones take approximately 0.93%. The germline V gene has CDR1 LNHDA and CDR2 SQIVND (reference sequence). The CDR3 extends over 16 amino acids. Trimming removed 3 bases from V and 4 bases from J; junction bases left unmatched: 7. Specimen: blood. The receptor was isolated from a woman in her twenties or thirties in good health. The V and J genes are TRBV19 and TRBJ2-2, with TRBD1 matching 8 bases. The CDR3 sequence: CASSISRGLGTGELFF. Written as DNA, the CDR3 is TGTGCCAGTAGTATTAGCAGGGGGCTGGGCACCGGGGAGCTGTTTTTT.